These T cell receptor beta chains were read from a single sample in a study of early T cells in non-severe SARS-CoV-2 infection. TCRdb reprocessed the 5' RACE reads via MiXCR and lists one record per CDR3 protein. The repertoire holds roughly 29,000 distinct CDR3 sequences, with around 4.4% as singletons. Sequenced sample: whole blood. The receptors shown here come from an adult who was a healthcare worker with PCR-confirmed SARS-CoV-2 infection or an uninfected control (not recorded which). Both conserved end residues are part of each CDR3. The order of the fields is D gene, clone size, J gene, V gene, CDR3 DNA, CDR3 protein. A D gene is named only where the DNA matches it firmly. Clone size is given for some rows only: seen once, a few or many times, or a class if the clone is expanded.

TRBD2 | many | TRBJ2-7 | TRBV7-9 | TGTGCCAGCAGCCCTCCCCGTAGCGGGAGCTCCTACGAGCAGTACTTC | CASSPPRSGSSYEQYF
- | many | TRBJ2-3 | TRBV29-1 | TGCAGCGTTGTTACAGCTAGCACAGATACGCAGTATTTT | CSVVTASTDTQYF
- | many | TRBJ2-3 | TRBV6-1 | TGTGCCAGCAGTGAGTACACCAGCACAGATACGCAGTATTTT | CASSEYTSTDTQYF
TRBD2 | many | TRBJ2-5 | TRBV20-1 | TGCAGTGCGCTGGGGGGGCAAGAGACCCAGTACTTC | CSALGGQETQYF
- | few | TRBJ2-1 | TRBV4-1 | TGCGCCAGCAGCCAAGGGTTAGCGACCTACAATGAGCAGTTCTTC | CASSQGLATYNEQFF
TRBD1 | many | TRBJ2-3 | TRBV11-2 | TGTGCCAGCAGCCCGGGACAGGCGAGGGATACGCAGTATTTT | CASSPGQARDTQYF
- | many | TRBJ1-4 | TRBV12-3/TRBV12-4 | TGTGCCAGCAGAGGCTCGGGCCCGGAAAAACTGTTTTTT | CASRGSGPEKLFF
- | - | TRBJ2-7 | TRBV30 | TGTGCCTGGAGTGTAACTGGGACTTTCCGCGAGCAGTACTTC | CAWSVTGTFREQYF
TRBD2 | many | TRBJ2-1 | TRBV5-1 | TGCGCCAGCAGCTCGCTTGGACTAGCGAATAACAATGAGCAGTTCTTC | CASSSLGLANNNEQFF
- | many | TRBJ1-1 | TRBV11-2 | TGTGCCAGCAGCTTAGATTGGCAGGGGAGGACTGAAGCTTTCTTT | CASSLDWQGRTEAFF
- | many | TRBJ2-7 | TRBV5-1 | TGCGCCAGCAGCTTGGTCGACAGCTCCTACGAGCAGTACTTC | CASSLVDSSYEQYF
TRBD2 | many | TRBJ2-2 | TRBV5-5 | TGTGCCAGCAGCTCGGCTAGCGGGTCAGCGATGATCGGGGAGCTGTTTTTT | CASSSASGSAMIGELFF
TRBD1 | - | TRBJ1-4 | TRBV28 | TGTGCCAGCAGTCCCACCGGGACAGGTCGGGAAAAACTGTTTTTT | CASSPTGTGREKLFF
- | few | TRBJ2-7 | TRBV12-3/TRBV12-4 | TGTGCCAGCAGTACACGGATCTACGAGCAGTACTTC | CASSTRIYEQYF
- | many | TRBJ2-2 | TRBV10-1 | TGCGCCAGCAGTGGAATTGAGACAATCGAAAACACCGGGGAGCTGTTTTTT | CASSGIETIENTGELFF
TRBD1 | many | TRBJ2-1 | TRBV6-5 | TGTGCCAGCAGCTCCGGGACAGGGGCGTACAATGAGCAGTTCTTC | CASSSGTGAYNEQFF
- | - | TRBJ2-3 | TRBV7-9 | TGTGCCAGCAGCTTATTGAACCGGGCAGATACGCAGTATTTT | CASSLLNRADTQYF
TRBD1 | few | TRBJ2-7 | TRBV28 | TGTGCCAGCGGGCGCCCCTACAGGGGTCCAGGGCAGTACTTC | CASGRPYRGPGQYF
- | many | TRBJ1-5 | TRBV28 | TGTGCCAGCAGTTTAAGGGTCAGCCTCTATAGCAATCAGCCCCAGCATTTT | CASSLRVSLYSNQPQHF
- | many | TRBJ1-5 | TRBV11-2 | TGTGCCAGCAGCTCTGACGCATTTAATCAGCCCCAGCATTTT | CASSSDAFNQPQHF
- | many | TRBJ1-4 | TRBV7-9 | TGTGCCAGCAGCTTAGTTGCTGGTGATGCAACTAATGAAAAACTGTTTTTT | CASSLVAGDATNEKLFF
TRBD2 | many | TRBJ2-1 | TRBV29-1 | TGCAGCGTCCGCCCAGCGGGAGGAGGTAATGAGCAGTTCTTC | CSVRPAGGGNEQFF
TRBD1 | - | TRBJ2-7 | TRBV18 | TGTGCCAGCTCACCACCTCTGGGACAGGGCTCCTACGAGCAGTACTTC | CASSPPLGQGSYEQYF
TRBD1 | - | TRBJ2-5 | TRBV20-1 | TGCAGTGCCCAACCCCGGACAGGACAAGAGACCCAGTACTTC | CSAQPRTGQETQYF
- | many | TRBJ2-5 | TRBV5-4 | TGTGCCAGCAGCTTGGAACACCAAGAGACCCAGTACTTC | CASSLEHQETQYF
TRBD2 | few | TRBJ2-3 | TRBV20-1 | TGCAGTGCTAGAGATCCTAGCGGGACCACAGATACGCAGTATTTT | CSARDPSGTTDTQYF
- | few | TRBJ2-3 | TRBV20-1 | TGCAGTGCTAGACCCCCGCGGACCTCGGGCACACCCACAGATACGCAGTATTTT | CSARPPRTSGTPTDTQYF
TRBD2 | many | TRBJ2-5 | TRBV20-1 | TGCAGTGCCCAGGATGGCGCGGGAGGTGGGACCCAGTACTTC | CSAQDGAGGGTQYF
- | - | TRBJ2-7 | TRBV12-3/TRBV12-4 | TGTGCCAGCAGTTTAGTAAGGGGGACAAATCCCTACGAGCAGTACTTC | CASSLVRGTNPYEQYF
- | many | TRBJ2-7 | TRBV19 | TGTGCCAGTAGTATATATGACGGGACCTACGAGCAGTACTTC | CASSIYDGTYEQYF
TRBD2 | few | TRBJ2-3 | TRBV7-9 | TGTGCCAGCAGCACCACCGGGGGGGCGCCCTCGGATACGCAGTATTTT | CASSTTGGAPSDTQYF
- | many | TRBJ2-2 | TRBV27 | TGTGCCAGCAGTTCGGCGGGACTTCGGACCGGGGAGCTGTTTTTT | CASSSAGLRTGELFF
TRBD1 | few | TRBJ1-3 | TRBV28 | TGTGCCAGCAGTTTAGACGGGACAGGAGCTGAAAACACCATATATTTT | CASSLDGTGAENTIYF
- | - | TRBJ2-1 | TRBV28 | TGTGCCAGCAGCCCCAGGACTACGTCGCCGGAGCAGTTCTTC | CASSPRTTSPEQFF
- | few | TRBJ2-7 | TRBV5-1 | TGCGCCAGCAGCTTCACTTTCTCCTACGAGCAGTACTTC | CASSFTFSYEQYF
TRBD2 | many | TRBJ2-7 | TRBV5-1 | TGCGCCAGCAGCTTGGCTAGCGGGAGTATCTCCTACGAGCAGTACTTC | CASSLASGSISYEQYF
- | many | TRBJ1-1 | TRBV6-1 | TGTGCCAGCAGTACAACAGGGGAAGCTTTCTTT | CASSTTGEAFF
- | - | TRBJ2-5 | TRBV5-4 | TGTGCCAGCAGCTTGCCGGGAGATCGAAAAGAGACCCAGTACTTC | CASSLPGDRKETQYF
- | few | TRBJ2-7 | TRBV28 | TGTGCCAGCAGTTTAACGTCCGTGAACGAGCAGTACTTC | CASSLTSVNEQYF